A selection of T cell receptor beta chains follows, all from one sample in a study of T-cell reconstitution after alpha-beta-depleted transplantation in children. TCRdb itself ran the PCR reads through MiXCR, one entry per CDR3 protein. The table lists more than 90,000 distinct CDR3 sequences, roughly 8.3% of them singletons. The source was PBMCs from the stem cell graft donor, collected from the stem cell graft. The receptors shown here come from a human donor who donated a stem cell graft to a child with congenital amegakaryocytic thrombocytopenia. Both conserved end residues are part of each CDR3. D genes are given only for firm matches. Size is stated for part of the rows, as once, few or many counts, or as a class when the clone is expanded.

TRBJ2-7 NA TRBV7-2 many CASSSSGGGVYEQYF TGTGCCAGCAGCTCCTCGGGGGGCGGAGTCTACGAGCAGTACTTC
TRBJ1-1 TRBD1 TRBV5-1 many CASSFRQGAGNTEAFF TGCGCCAGCAGCTTTAGACAGGGGGCAGGGAACACTGAAGCTTTCTTT
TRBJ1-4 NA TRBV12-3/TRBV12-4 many CASRATNEKLFF TGTGCCAGCAGGGCAACTAATGAAAAACTGTTTTTT
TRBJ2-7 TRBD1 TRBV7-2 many CASSLKAGQGAYEQYF TGTGCCAGCAGCTTAAAGGCCGGACAGGGAGCCTACGAGCAGTACTTC
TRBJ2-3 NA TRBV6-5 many CASSYGGATGADTQYF TGTGCCAGCAGTTACGGGGGCGCGACAGGCGCAGATACGCAGTATTTT
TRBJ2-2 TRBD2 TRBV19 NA CASTSLASGVGTGELFF TGTGCCAGTACCTCCCTGGCTAGCGGGGTTGGCACCGGGGAGCTGTTTTTT
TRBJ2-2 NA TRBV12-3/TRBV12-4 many CASSFGPFNTGELFF TGTGCCAGCAGTTTTGGTCCCTTTAACACCGGGGAGCTGTTTTTT
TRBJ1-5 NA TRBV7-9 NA CASSKQSNQPQHF TGTGCCAGCAGCAAACAGAGTAATCAGCCCCAGCATTTT
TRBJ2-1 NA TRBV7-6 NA CASSLTSNPFNEQFF TGTGCCAGCAGCTTAACCAGCAACCCCTTCAATGAGCAGTTCTTC
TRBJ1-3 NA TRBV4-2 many CASSPGTGNTIYF TGTGCCAGCAGCCCGGGGACAGGAAACACCATATATTTT
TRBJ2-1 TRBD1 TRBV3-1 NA CATTQGFGGQGGNEQFF TGTGCCACCACCCAAGGCTTCGGGGGACAGGGGGGTAATGAGCAGTTCTTC
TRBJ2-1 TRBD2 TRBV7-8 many CASSLVLAGFSYNEQFF TGTGCCAGCAGCTTAGTACTAGCGGGTTTCTCCTACAATGAGCAGTTCTTC
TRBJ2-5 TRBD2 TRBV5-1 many CASSLVLAGAGETQYF TGCGCCAGCAGCTTGGTTCTAGCGGGGGCCGGGGAGACCCAGTACTTC
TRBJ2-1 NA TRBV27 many CASRLGNEQFF TGTGCCAGCAGGCTGGGGAATGAGCAGTTCTTC